This T cell receptor (beta chain) was profiled in a study of T-cell memory formation after mild COVID-19. As for the study in general: TCR clusters mostly belonged to single donors.

Study results and limitations: Clones that contracted from day 15 to 85 had balanced CD4/CD8; later expanders were CD4+ biased. Pre-infection memory contained some responding clones, which suggested that cross-reactive memory had joined. Most CD4+ clones that shrank were in CM and EM, while CD8+ ones turned up in EMRA.

The V gene lost 8 bases and the J gene lost 2 bases, with 12 bases spanning the gap. CDR1 is SGHTA and CDR2 is FQGNSA in the germline V gene. This CDR3 has 14 amino acids. One entry per CDR3 protein results from TCRdb running MiXCR on the 5' RACE reads. The table lists over 500,000 distinct CDR3 sequences, roughly 17% of them singletons. This clonotype has more than one count but fewer than ten. The antigen remains undetermined. The J gene is TRBJ2-2, the V gene TRBV7-2, with D uncertain. The sequence derives from an adult woman who had mild COVID-19 (a few samples of this study predate the infection). Cell type and time point are not known. The sequencing input was PBMCs or a T cell subset sorted from them (not recorded which). In nucleotides, the CDR3 is TGTGCCAGCCTACAAGGAGCAAACACCGGGGAGCTGTTTTTT. As protein: CASLQGANTGELFF. The variable domain in full, with the rest retrieved from reference TRBV7-2 and TRBJ2-2, is GAGVSQSPSNKVTEKGKDVELRCDPISGHTALYWYRQSLGQGLEFLIYFQGNSAPDKSGLPSDRFSAERTGGSVSTLTIQRTQQEDSAVYLCASLQGANTGELFFGEGSRLTVL.